This TCR beta chain was recorded in a study of beta chain features in type 1 diabetes. Study results and caveats: TCRB CDR3s from Type 1 diabetes patients were moderately but significantly shorter in all four CD4+ subsets.

CDR3 size: 15 residues. The authors reverse transcribed all of the isolated RNA, so sequencing captured expressed TCRB transcripts. Profiled with immunoSEQ multiplex PCR; TCRdb holds only in-frame clones, not every one. The repertoire holds over 300,000 clones, with 9.3% as singletons. This clone was detected a few times. Its antigen is unknown. The chain couples TRBV21-1 to TRBJ1-2. TRBV21-1 has pseudogene status. This receptor was taken from a man aged 25-40 years with type 1 diabetes. Sequenced: central memory CD4+ T cells from blood. CDR3 nucleotides: TGTGCCAGCAGCAAAGCAGGCGGGCCTCCCTATGGCTACACCTTC. It encodes CASSKAGGPPYGYTF.